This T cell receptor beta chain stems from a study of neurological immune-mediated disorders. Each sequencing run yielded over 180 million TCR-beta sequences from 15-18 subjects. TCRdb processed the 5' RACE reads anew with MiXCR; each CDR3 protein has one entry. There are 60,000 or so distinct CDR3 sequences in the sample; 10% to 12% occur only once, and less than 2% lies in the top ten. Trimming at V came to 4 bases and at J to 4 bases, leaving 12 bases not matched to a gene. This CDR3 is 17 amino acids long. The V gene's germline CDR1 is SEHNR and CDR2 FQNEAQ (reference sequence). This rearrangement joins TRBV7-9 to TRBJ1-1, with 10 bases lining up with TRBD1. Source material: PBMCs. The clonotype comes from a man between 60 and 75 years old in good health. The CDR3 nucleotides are TGTGCCAGCAGCTCTCCCCCGGGACAGGGGCCCCGCACTGAAGCTTTCTTT. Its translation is CASSSPPGQGPRTEAFF.